This T cell receptor beta chain derives from a study of T and B cells in COVID-19 patients. Blood genomic DNA input for TRB amplification was about 250-550 ng. The CDR3 runs 17 residues. Germline loops: CDR1 SGHRS, CDR2 YFSETQ. V lost 0 bases and J lost 0, with 13 bases in between. In this sample, this clonotype turned up a few times. TRB rearrangements were amplified by multiplex PCR with BIOMED2 TRB-A/B primers. TCRdb itself ran the multiplex PCR reads through MiXCR, one entry per CDR3 protein. Counted here are about 11,000 distinct CDR3 sequences, 30% occurring once; the ten biggest clones make up about 13%.

The receptor comes from a human donor with active COVID-19. V and J are TRBV5-1 and TRBJ1-5, with D uncertain. The material sequenced was blood. CDR3 sequence (DNA): TGCGCCAGCAGCTTGGACCCCCTCGACACTAGCAATCAGCCCCAGCATTTT. Translating it yields CASSLDPLDTSNQPQHF.